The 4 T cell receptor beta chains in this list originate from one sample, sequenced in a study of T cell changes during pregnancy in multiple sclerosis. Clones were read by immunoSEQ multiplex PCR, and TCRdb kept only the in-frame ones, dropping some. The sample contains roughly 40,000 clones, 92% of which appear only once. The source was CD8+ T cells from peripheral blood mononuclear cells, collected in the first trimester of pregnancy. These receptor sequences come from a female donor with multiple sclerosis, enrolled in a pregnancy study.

For the CDR3, the DNA is TGTGCCAGCAGCTTAGACCCAGGGACCGGGGAGCTGTTTTTT. Translation gives CASSLDPGTGELFF. This chain connects TRBV7-8 to TRBJ2-2; perhaps TRBD1 as D (5 bases). The CDR3 loop spans 14 amino acids. CDR1 is SGHVS, CDR2 FQNEAQ, per germline. The V end was cut by 1 base, the J end by 5 bases, with 8 bases between.

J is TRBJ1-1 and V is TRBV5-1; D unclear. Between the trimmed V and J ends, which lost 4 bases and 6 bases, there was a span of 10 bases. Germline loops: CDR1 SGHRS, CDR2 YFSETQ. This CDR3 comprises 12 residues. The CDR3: CASSPDMAEAFF. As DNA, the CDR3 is TGCGCCAGCAGCCCTGACATGGCTGAAGCTTTCTTT.

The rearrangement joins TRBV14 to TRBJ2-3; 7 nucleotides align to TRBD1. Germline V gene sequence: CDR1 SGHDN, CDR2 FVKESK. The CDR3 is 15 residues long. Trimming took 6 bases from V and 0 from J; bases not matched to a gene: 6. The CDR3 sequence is CASREGAASTDTQYF. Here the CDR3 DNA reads TGTGCCAGCAGAGAGGGGGCCGCTAGCACAGATACGCAGTATTTT.

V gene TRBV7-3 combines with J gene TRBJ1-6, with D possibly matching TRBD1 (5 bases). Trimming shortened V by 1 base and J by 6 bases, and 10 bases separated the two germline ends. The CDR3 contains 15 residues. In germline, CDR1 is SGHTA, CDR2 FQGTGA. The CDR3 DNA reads TGTGCCAGCAGCTTAAGGAGCCAGGGTAATTCACCCCTCCACTTT. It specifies CASSLRSQGNSPLHF.